The subject of this entry is one T cell receptor (beta chain). For TCRbeta, the library was prepared with unique molecular identifiers. MiXCR was run by TCRdb on the PCR reads, yielding one entry per CDR3 protein. The sample includes about 980,000 distinct CDR3 sequences, around 30% of them seen just once. The CDR3 is 16 residues long. V lost 3 bases and J lost 2, with 17 bases in between. The germline CDR1 and CDR2 sequences are SGHTA and FQGNSA. This specimen comes from a study of T-cell reconstitution after alpha-beta-depleted transplantation in children. The input for sequencing was PBMCs, mostly from graft donor cells, taken 360 days after TCRalphabeta/CD19-depleted stem cell transplant. This chain links TRBV7-2 with TRBJ2-7, with D perhaps matching TRBD1 (5 bases). The TCR originated in a boy under two years old who had a stem cell transplant for SCID, so the T cells may come from the graft donor. This CDR3 is CASSLGPGLFTYEQYF. In DNA, the CDR3 is TGTGCCAGCAGCTTGGGGCCGGGTCTTTTCACCTACGAGCAGTACTTC.